Reported below is one T cell receptor (beta chain). Its antigen remains unknown. Amplification used 60 Vbeta primers and 13 Jbeta primers. Libraries were prepared by immunoSEQ multiplex PCR; TCRdb keeps only in-frame clonotypes and omits some of them. The profile shows roughly 230,000 clones, nearly 95% of them singletons. This sample is part of a study of cytomegalovirus exposure and HLA in healthy donors. Study outcomes and limitations: CMV serostatus was the only recorded immune exposure for donors.

This CDR3 has 16 amino acids. V lost 1 base and J lost 4, with 15 bases in between. The germline CDR1 and CDR2 sequences are SGHNT and YYREEE (reference sequence). The material sequenced was PBMCs. The chain has TRBV5-4 and TRBJ2-1; TRBD1 is a possible D gene (6 bases). The source is a girl aged 2 to 9 in good health and CMV-seronegative. CDR3 loop: CASSLPPGEVYNEQFF. CDR3 DNA sequence: TGTGCCAGCAGCTTGCCGCCAGGGGAAGTATACAATGAGCAGTTCTTC.